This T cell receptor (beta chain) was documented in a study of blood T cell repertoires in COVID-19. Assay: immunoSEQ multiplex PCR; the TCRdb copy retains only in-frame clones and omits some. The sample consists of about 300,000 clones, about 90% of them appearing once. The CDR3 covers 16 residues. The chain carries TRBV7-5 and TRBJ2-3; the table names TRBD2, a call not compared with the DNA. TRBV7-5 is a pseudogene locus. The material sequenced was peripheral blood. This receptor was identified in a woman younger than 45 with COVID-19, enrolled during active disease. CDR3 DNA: TGTGCCAGAAGCTTACGAGTAGCGGGGACTACAGATACGCAGTATTTT. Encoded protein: CARSLRVAGTTDTQYF.